These 21 T cell receptor beta chains were all obtained from the same sample, sequenced in a study of T cells in localized non-small cell lung cancer. The protocol was immunoSEQ multiplex PCR, while the TCRdb copy is restricted to in-frame clones and leaves out a portion. The top ten clones hold about 4.5% of a sample with 15,000 to 20,000 clones, 83% of them seen once. Material: peripheral blood, obtained before any cancer treatment. These receptors were obtained from a man between 40 and 75 years old with stage I lung adenocarcinoma.

The chain joins TRBV30 to TRBJ2-3, with 10 bases fitting TRBD1. Losses at the gene ends were 5 bases for V and 4 bases for J; bases not matched to a gene: 6. CDR3 length equals 14 residues. Germline V gene lookup returns CDR1 GTSNPN and CDR2 SVGIG (reference sequence). The CDR3 nucleotides read TGTGCCTGGCTCGACAGGGGGCGCCCAGATACGCAGTATTTT. It codes for CAWLDRGRPDTQYF. Combining the CDR3 with reference TRBV30 and TRBJ2-3 gives the whole variable domain SQTIHQWPATLVQPVGSPLSLECTVEGTSNPNLYWYRQAAGRGLQLLFYSVGIGQISSEVPQNLSASRPQDRQFILSSKKLLLSDSGFYLCAWLDRGRPDTQYFGPGTRLTVL.

The chain combines TRBV30 with TRBJ1-3; D not resolved. From germline, CDR1 is GTSNPN and CDR2 SVGIG (reference sequence). The CDR3 is 12 amino acids. Trimming removed 4 bases from V and 0 bases from J, with 4 bases in between. CDR3 DNA: TGTGCCTGGAAGGCCTCTGGAAACACCATATATTTT. Translating it yields CAWKASGNTIYF.

The sample holds a few counts of this clone. The J gene is TRBJ2-2, the V gene TRBV10-3; tentatively, D is TRBD1 or TRBD2 (5 bases each). Trimming left V 2 bases short and J 4 bases short, with 11 bases between. The CDR3 contains 15 residues. CDR1 is ENHRY, CDR2 SYGVKD, per germline. In nucleotides, the CDR3 is TGTGCCATCAGTGAGGGGACGGACTCCACCGGGGAGCTGTTTTTT. Amino acids: CAISEGTDSTGELFF.

The gene calls are TRBV21-1 and TRBJ2-1; TRBD1, the table's D call, lacks a check against the DNA. TRBV21-1 is termed a pseudogene. The CDR3 covers 12 residues. The CDR3 DNA is TGTACTGTCGGGACAGGGTACAATGAGCAGTTCTTC. The encoded protein is CTVGTGYNEQFF.

This chain connects TRBV5-1 to TRBJ2-7, with unresolved D. V dropped 3 bases and J dropped 4 bases, with 11 bases sitting between them. The germline CDR1 and CDR2 sequences are SGHRS and YFSETQ. CDR3 length: 13 amino acids. This CDR3 is CASSSSPGYEQYF. For the CDR3, the DNA is TGCGCCAGCAGCTCCTCACCCGGTTACGAGCAGTACTTC.

For this clone: This sequence may be a read error, since a much larger clone differs from it by one base. Here the CDR3 omits its conserved ending phenylalanine or tryptophan, so a read error is the likely source. The chain links TRBV30 to TRBJ1-4; D unresolved. Germline values: CDR1 GTSNPN, CDR2 SVGIG (reference sequence). The V gene lost 0 bases and the J gene lost 1 base, with 3 bases spanning the gap. CDR3 length equals 13 residues. The CDR3 loop is CAWSVGTNEKLFI. In DNA, the CDR3 is TGTGCCTGGAGTGTAGGAACTAATGAAAAACTGTTTATT.

V and J are TRBV7-3 and TRBJ2-1, with TRBD2 matching 7 bases. This CDR3 is built from 17 residues. The J segment lost 7 bases and the V segment lost 2 bases, leaving 14 bases of the junction unmatched. From germline, CDR1 is SGHTA and CDR2 FQGTGA. This CDR3 is CASSLWSGMGGRNEQFF. DNA for the CDR3: TGTGCCAGCAGCTTATGGAGCGGGATGGGAGGAAGGAATGAGCAGTTCTTC.

The V and J genes are TRBV23-1 and TRBJ2-3; 8 bases agree with TRBD1. TRBV23-1 is labeled an ORF, and its function is uncertain. This CDR3 has 15 amino acids. Trimming took 0 bases from V and 6 from J; bases not matched to a gene: 5. The CDR3 region is CASSQSTQGADTQYF. The CDR3 DNA follows: TGCGCCAGCAGTCAATCGACGCAGGGGGCCGATACGCAGTATTTT.

The chain employs TRBV10-3 and TRBJ2-7, with 8 positions matching TRBD1. Per the germline V gene, CDR1 is ENHRY and CDR2 is SYGVKD. J was trimmed by 3 bases and V by 3 bases; bases with no gene match: 4. The CDR3 totals 14 residues. DNA for the CDR3: TGTGCCATCAGTGATCCGGACAGGGTCTACGAGCAGTACTTC. Translated, it gives CAISDPDRVYEQYF.

V is TRBV20-1 and J is TRBJ1-2; D remains unclear. This CDR3 has 10 residues. The V end was cut by 3 bases, the J end by 7 bases, with 6 bases between. The germline gives CDR1 DFQATT, CDR2 SNEGSKA (reference sequence). CDR3 coding DNA: TGCAGTGCTAGGCTCTTTGGCTACACCTTC. Amino acid sequence: CSARLFGYTF.

This chain joins TRBV6-5 and TRBJ1-1, with D possibly matching TRBD1 (5 bases). The CDR3 sequence is 15 residues long. Trimming took off 6 bases at V and 3 bases at J, with 17 bases between the two ends. Per germline, CDR1 MNHEY and CDR2 SVGAGI. DNA of the CDR3: TGTGCCAGCAGCGTGGAGATGGGGGGGGACACTGAAGCTTTCTTT. Protein product: CASSVEMGGDTEAFF.

This chain uses TRBV28 with TRBJ1-5; 9 nucleotides agree with TRBD1. Germline-derived CDR1 and CDR2 are MDHEN and SYDVKM. The CDR3 length is 14 residues. The V segment lost 6 bases and the J segment 6 bases; nucleotides outside the gene matches: 6. The DNA for the CDR3 is TGTGCCAGCAGGACGGGACAGGGTCGTCAGCCCCAGCATTTT. Residues: CASRTGQGRQPQHF.

This chain connects TRBV10-1 to TRBJ1-1, with D perhaps matching TRBD1 (6 bases). This CDR3 is 13 amino acids long. CDR1 WNHNN and CDR2 SYGVQD come from the germline V gene (reference sequence). Trimming took 2 bases from V and 8 from J, leaving 12 bases between them. The CDR3 loop reads CASSEPLGQEAFF. CDR3 bases: TGCGCCAGCAGTGAGCCCCTCGGACAGGAAGCTTTCTTT.

This chain connects TRBV5-1 to TRBJ2-3; tentatively, D is TRBD1 (5 bases). Germline V gives CDR1 SGHRS, CDR2 YFSETQ. V was trimmed by 4 bases and J by 3 bases, leaving 18 bases between them. The CDR3 runs 16 residues. In DNA, the CDR3 is TGCGCCAGCAGCATGTATTTGGGGCTCGGAACAGATACGCAGTATTTT. It translates to CASSMYLGLGTDTQYF. The full variable domain, its missing parts supplied by reference TRBV5-1 and TRBJ2-3, is KAGVTQTPRYLIKTRGQQVTLSCSPISGHRSVSWYQQTPGQGLQFLFEYFSETQRNKGNFPGRFSGRQFSNSRSEMNVSTLELGDSALYLCASSMYLGLGTDTQYFGPGTRLTVL.

The genes are TRBV27 and TRBJ2-6; 7 nucleotides agree with TRBD1. V lost 8 bases, J lost 2 bases, and 3 bases stayed unmatched. The CDR3 loop spans 14 amino acids. Germline V CDR1 and CDR2: MNHEY, SMNVEV (reference sequence). The CDR3 spells CASSRGTGANVLTF. Here the CDR3 DNA reads TGTGCCAGCTCCAGGGGGACTGGGGCCAACGTCCTGACTTTC.

The CDR3 coding sequence is TGCGCCAGCACCCGATCTGGAGGCGACGGGGAGACCCAGTACTTC. It specifies CASTRSGGDGETQYF. The chain employs TRBV5-1 and TRBJ2-5; a possible D gene is TRBD2 (5 bases). The germline V and J ends were trimmed by 6 bases and 5 bases, with 20 bases remaining between them. The CDR3 totals 15 residues. Germline V gene data show CDR1 as SGHRS and CDR2 as YFSETQ. Full variable domain (missing parts from reference TRBV5-1 and TRBJ2-5): KAGVTQTPRYLIKTRGQQVTLSCSPISGHRSVSWYQQTPGQGLQFLFEYFSETQRNKGNFPGRFSGRQFSNSRSEMNVSTLELGDSALYLCASTRSGGDGETQYFGPGTRLLVL.

V usage is TRBV6-1 and J usage is TRBJ2-3, with no clear D. The CDR3 has 14 amino acids. Trimming removed 8 bases from V and 2 bases from J, with 14 bases in between. Germline lookup yields CDR1 MNHNS and CDR2 SASEGT. The CDR3, as DNA: TGTGCCAGCGCAGACGGCTCATACACAGATACGCAGTATTTT. As protein: CASADGSYTDTQYF.

The gene calls are TRBV7-3 and TRBJ2-1; 9 bases are a match to TRBD2. The length of the CDR3 is 17 residues. Germline CDR1 SGHTA, CDR2 FQGTGA. The V segment lost 0 bases and the J segment 2 bases; nucleotides outside the gene matches: 5. The CDR3 sequence is CASSLTAAGGPYNEQFF. The CDR3 nucleotides are TGTGCCAGCAGCTTAACGGCCGCGGGAGGGCCCTACAATGAGCAGTTCTTC.

This clone was found a few times. This rearrangement joins TRBV7-9 to TRBJ2-6, with 12 bases identical to TRBD1. J gave up 2 bases and V 4 bases, and 6 bases lay outside the gene matches. Germline CDR1 reads SEHNR; CDR2 reads FQNEAQ (reference sequence). The CDR3 totals 18 residues. The CDR3 region has the DNA TGTGCCAGCAGCTCCCCGGGACAGGGGGCTACTGGGGCCAACGTCCTGACTTTC. Translated: CASSSPGQGATGANVLTF.

This clone has only one observation. The chain links TRBV6-5 to TRBJ1-2, with a weak D call TRBD1 (6 bases). CDR1 is MNHEY and CDR2 is SVGAGI in the germline V gene. Deletions cut 4 bases from V and 4 bases from J, with 16 bases between. The CDR3 is 15 amino acids. In DNA form, the CDR3 reads TGTGCCAGCAGTTCCCAAGGGGGGGGCGGCTATGGCTACACCTTC. This translates into CASSSQGGGGYGYTF.

The V call is TRBV9, the J call TRBJ2-7; D is unresolved. Trimming left V 0 bases short and J 5 bases short, with 15 bases between. The CDR3 has 15 residues. Germline CDR1 is SGDLS and CDR2 is YYNGEE. The CDR3: CASSVGVGRVHEQYF. Here the CDR3 DNA reads TGTGCCAGCAGCGTAGGCGTTGGAAGGGTCCACGAGCAGTACTTC.